This T cell receptor (beta chain) was retrieved from a study of T cell clusters in autoimmune cytopenias. Study as a whole: Per sample, median TRB depth was approximately 54,000 reads, yielding a median roughly 2,000 distinct clonotypes. Notes on the study in general: Functional roles of the in silico T cell clusters still await experimental validation. Clustering suggested that physiological T cell clusters were missing in primary autoimmune cytopenia patients.

TRB rearrangements were amplified by touch-down multiplex PCR with mixed TRB-A/B primers. TCRdb re-called the multiplex PCR reads and catalogs CDR3 proteins one per entry, DNA excluded. The sample includes about 8,400 distinct CDR3 sequences. This CDR3 comprises 15 residues. Germline V gene sequence: CDR1 SEHNR, CDR2 FQNEAQ (reference sequence). Details on this clonotype: The antigen is unknown.

Some 38,000 genome equivalents of blood DNA were amplified for TRB. This chain uses TRBV7-9 with TRBJ1-5; TCRdb outputs TRBD1, but without DNA this stays unchecked. The origin of this receptor is a human donor with an autoimmune cytopenia or autoimmune hepatitis (not recorded which). Sequencing was carried out using peripheral blood. The CDR3 loop is CASSSGWGPDQPQHF. Full variable domain (remainder filled in from reference TRBV7-9 and TRBJ1-5): DTGVSQNPRHKITKRGQNVTFRCDPISEHNRLYWYRQTLGQGPEFLTYFQNEAQLEKSRLLSDRFSAERPKGSFSTLEIQRTEQGDSAMYLCASSSGWGPDQPQHFGDGTRLSIL.